Given below is one T cell receptor beta chain in context. Its specificity is unknown. The data are from a study of T cell repertoires in cytomegalovirus infection. Study-wide background: Both a matching HLA type and CMV infection were indicated by public TCR beta signatures.

Study-wide points: Clonotypes of TCR beta that were HLA-C-restricted and CMV-specific dominated the ex vivo response.

Germline V CDR1 and CDR2: MGHRA, YSYEKL. V lost 0 bases and J lost 1, with 9 bases in between. This CDR3 region has 15 residues. Each CDR3 protein gets one entry after TCRdb re-called the reads with MiXCR. The sample has some 300,000 distinct CDR3 sequences; around a sixth are singletons. Specimen: PBMCs. This clonotype originated in a human donor in good health (CMV status not recorded). Some clones in this sample may be carry-over from other donors' samples. This chain links TRBV4-1 with TRBJ1-1; D is unclear. CDR3 residues: CASSQDGMGNTEAFF. The CDR3 DNA sequence: TGCGCCAGCAGCCAAGATGGGATGGGGAACACTGAAGCTTTCTTT.